The clone carrying this T cell receptor beta chain came up once. V lost 4 bases and J 2 bases, leaving 11 bases between the germline ends. This CDR3 has 14 residues. Germline values: CDR1 SGHRS, CDR2 YFSETQ. This specimen comes from a study of blood T cell repertoires in COVID-19. Study-level background: The cDNA or gDNA used as material had been derived from T cells, B-cell-depleted T cells, or PBMCs.

Authors' data handling: Amplified reference gene primers provided the basis for estimating nucleated cell counts. Profiled with immunoSEQ multiplex PCR; TCRdb holds only in-frame clones, not every one. V and J calls and clone size are given by that table; D and trimming were obtained from the DNA. The data contain roughly 260,000 clones, about 89% of them singletons. Sequenced material: peripheral blood. The chain links TRBV5-1 to TRBJ2-3, with D perhaps TRBD1 (6 bases). This sequence originates from a woman aged 50 to 60 with acute or convalescent COVID-19. The CDR3 coding sequence is TGCGCCAGCAGCCTGGGGGCCACCACAGATACGCAGTATTTT. This gives the protein CASSLGATTDTQYF.